Each of the 8 T cell receptor beta chains below was sequenced from the same sample in a study of response to subunit inactivated influenza vaccine. TCRdb re-derived calls from the RT-PCR reads in MiXCR, one entry per CDR3 protein. The sample has hundreds of thousands of distinct CDR3 sequences, 21% seen once. The input for sequencing was PBMCs from blood, taken approximately 20 months after vaccination. All receptors derive from a man in his fifties or sixties who received an inactivated influenza vaccine.

The J gene is TRBJ1-2, the V gene TRBV7-2; D gene uncertain. CDR1 is SGHTA, CDR2 FQGNSA, per germline. V was shortened by 0 bases and J by 5 bases, with 7 bases between the two germline ends. The length of the CDR3 is 13 residues. CDR3 sequence: CASSLAQMYGYTF. CDR3 coding DNA: TGTGCCAGCAGCTTAGCACAGATGTATGGCTACACCTTC.

The chain has TRBV2 and TRBJ1-4; 7 nucleotides align to TRBD1. The length of the CDR3 is 13 residues. Trimming removed 5 bases from V and 8 bases from J; junction bases left unmatched: 5. Germline lookup yields CDR1 SNHLY and CDR2 FYNNEI. DNA of the CDR3: TGTGCCAGCAGTAGAGGGGGCAACGAAAAACTGTTTTTT. Protein sequence: CASSRGGNEKLFF.

This rearrangement joins TRBV7-9 to TRBJ1-1; D gene unclear. The CDR3 extends over 16 amino acids. Germline CDR1 is SEHNR and CDR2 is FQNEAQ (reference sequence). V lost 2 bases to trimming and J lost 1 base, with 14 bases between them. CDR3 sequence reads: CASSLNRHPGNTEAFF. DNA of the CDR3: TGTGCCAGCAGCTTAAACAGACACCCTGGGAACACTGAAGCTTTCTTT.

This clonotype was found a few times. This chain uses TRBV20-1 with TRBJ2-3; possible D gene TRBD2, 6 bases. V was shortened by 6 bases and J by 1 base, with 14 bases between the two germline ends. Germline V CDR1 and CDR2: DFQATT, SNEGSKA (reference sequence). The CDR3 spans 14 residues. CDR3 nucleotides: TGCAGTGCCCCCGTACGGGAGCGCACAGATACGCAGTATTTT. The encoded protein is CSAPVRERTDTQYF.

The chain combines TRBV30 with TRBJ1-1; D perhaps matches TRBD1 (5 bases). CDR3 length: 13 residues. Looked up from germline, CDR1 is GTSNPN and CDR2 is SVGIG (reference sequence). The V end was cut by 7 bases, the J end by 0 bases, with 12 bases between. DNA of the CDR3: TGTGCCTCCGACACAGGACTGAACACTGAAGCTTTCTTT. Translation gives CASDTGLNTEAFF.

The chain links TRBV7-9 to TRBJ2-7; TRBD1 matches at 7 bases. The V and J ends lost 5 bases and 4 bases, in that order; junction bases with no gene match: 5. The CDR3 totals 13 residues. Per the germline V gene, CDR1 is SEHNR and CDR2 is FQNEAQ (reference sequence). DNA for the CDR3: TGTGCCAGCAGCACATGGGACAGTTACGAGCAGTACTTC. As protein: CASSTWDSYEQYF.

In this sample, this clonotype turned up a few times. The genes are TRBV7-9 and TRBJ1-2; TRBD1 matches 7 bases. J was trimmed by 8 bases and V by 4 bases; bases with no gene match: 7. This CDR3 spans 13 amino acids. CDR1 and CDR2 (germline): SEHNR, FQNEAQ (reference sequence). This chain's CDR3 is CASSYLTGSGYTF. The CDR3, as DNA: TGTGCCAGCAGCTATCTGACAGGGAGCGGCTACACCTTC.

The table lists this clonotype with a few counts. This chain connects TRBV29-1 to TRBJ2-1, with 9 bases aligning to TRBD2. Germline lookup yields CDR1 SQVTM and CDR2 ANQGSEA. J gave up 0 bases and V 6 bases, and 9 bases lay outside the gene matches. The length of the CDR3 is 16 residues. CDR3 in DNA: TGCAGCGTCCGACGAGCGGGAGGTTACTCCTACAATGAGCAGTTCTTC. Its translation is CSVRRAGGYSYNEQFF.